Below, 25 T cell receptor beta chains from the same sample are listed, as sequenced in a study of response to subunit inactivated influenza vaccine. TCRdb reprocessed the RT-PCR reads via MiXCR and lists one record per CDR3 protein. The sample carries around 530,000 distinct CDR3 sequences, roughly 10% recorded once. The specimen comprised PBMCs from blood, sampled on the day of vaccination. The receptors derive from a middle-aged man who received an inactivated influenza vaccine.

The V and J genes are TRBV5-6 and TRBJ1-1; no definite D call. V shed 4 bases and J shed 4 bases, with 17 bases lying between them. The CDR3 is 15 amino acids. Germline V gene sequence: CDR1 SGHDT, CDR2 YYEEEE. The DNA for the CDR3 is TGTGCCAGCAGCGGGGTACGTCCATCGGGCACTGAAGCTTTCTTT. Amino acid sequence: CASSGVRPSGTEAFF.

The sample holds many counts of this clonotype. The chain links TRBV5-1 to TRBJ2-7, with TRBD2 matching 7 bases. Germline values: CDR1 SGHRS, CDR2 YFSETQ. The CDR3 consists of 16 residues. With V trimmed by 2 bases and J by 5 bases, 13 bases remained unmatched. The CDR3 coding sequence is TGCGCCAGCAGCTTAACCGTGTCGCGGGAGATAAACGAGCAGTACTTC. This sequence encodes CASSLTVSREINEQYF. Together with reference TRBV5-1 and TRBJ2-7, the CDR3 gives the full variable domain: KAGVTQTPRYLIKTRGQQVTLSCSPISGHRSVSWYQQTPGQGLQFLFEYFSETQRNKGNFPGRFSGRQFSNSRSEMNVSTLELGDSALYLCASSLTVSREINEQYFGPGTRLTVT.

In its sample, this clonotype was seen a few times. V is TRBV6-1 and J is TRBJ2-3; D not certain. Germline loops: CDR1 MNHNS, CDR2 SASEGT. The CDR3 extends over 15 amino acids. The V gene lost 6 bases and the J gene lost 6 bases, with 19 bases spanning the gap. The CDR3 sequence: CASSPKGGPWDTQYF. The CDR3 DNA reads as TGTGCCAGCAGCCCCAAGGGTGGCCCCTGGGATACGCAGTATTTT.

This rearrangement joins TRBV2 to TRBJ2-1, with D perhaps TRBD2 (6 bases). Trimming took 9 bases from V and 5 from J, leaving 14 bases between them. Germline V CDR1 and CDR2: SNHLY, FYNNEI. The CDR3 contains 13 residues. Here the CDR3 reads CASMRDRDNEQFF. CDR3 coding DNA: TGTGCCAGTATGCGGGATAGGGACAATGAGCAGTTCTTC.

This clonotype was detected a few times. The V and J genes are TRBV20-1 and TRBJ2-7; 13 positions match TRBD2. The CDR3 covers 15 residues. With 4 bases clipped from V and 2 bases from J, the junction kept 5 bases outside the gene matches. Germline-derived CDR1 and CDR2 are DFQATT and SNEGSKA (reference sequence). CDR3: CSAKRLAGGTYEQYF. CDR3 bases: TGCAGTGCTAAACGACTAGCGGGGGGCACCTACGAGCAGTACTTC.

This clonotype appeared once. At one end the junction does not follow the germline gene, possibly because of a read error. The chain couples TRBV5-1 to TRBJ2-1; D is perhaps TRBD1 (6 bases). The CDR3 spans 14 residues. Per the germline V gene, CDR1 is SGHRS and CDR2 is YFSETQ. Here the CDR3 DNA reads TGCGCCAGCAGCTTGGATAGGGGGTACAGTGAGCAGTTCTTC. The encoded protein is CASSLDRGYSEQFF.

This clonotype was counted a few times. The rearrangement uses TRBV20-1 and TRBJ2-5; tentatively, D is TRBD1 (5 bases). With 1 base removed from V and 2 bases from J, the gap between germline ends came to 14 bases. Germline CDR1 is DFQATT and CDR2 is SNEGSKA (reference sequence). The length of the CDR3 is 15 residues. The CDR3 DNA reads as TGCAGTGCTAGAGGGCAGGGTGTACGGCAAGAGACCCAGTACTTC. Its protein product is CSARGQGVRQETQYF.

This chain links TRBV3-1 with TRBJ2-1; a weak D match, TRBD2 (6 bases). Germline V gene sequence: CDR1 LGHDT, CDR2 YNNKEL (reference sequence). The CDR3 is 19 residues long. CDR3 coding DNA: TGTACCTTCAGTTCTCGCTGGGGAGGTACGAGCAGCTCCTACAATGAGCAGTTCTTC. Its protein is CTFSSRWGGTSSSYNEQFF.

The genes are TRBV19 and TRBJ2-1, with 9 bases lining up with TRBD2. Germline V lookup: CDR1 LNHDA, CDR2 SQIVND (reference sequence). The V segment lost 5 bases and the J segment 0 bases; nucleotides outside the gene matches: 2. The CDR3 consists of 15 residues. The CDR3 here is CASSHSGSSYNEQFF. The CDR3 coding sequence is TGTGCCAGTAGTCATAGCGGGAGCTCCTACAATGAGCAGTTCTTC.

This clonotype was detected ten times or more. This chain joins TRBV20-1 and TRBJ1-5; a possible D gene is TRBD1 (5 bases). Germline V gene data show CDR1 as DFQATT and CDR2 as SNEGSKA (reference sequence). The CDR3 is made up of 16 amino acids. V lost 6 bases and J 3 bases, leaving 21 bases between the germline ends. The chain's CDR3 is CSARESGAGFNQPQHF. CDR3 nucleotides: TGCAGTGCCAGGGAGTCTGGGGCAGGTTTCAATCAGCCCCAGCATTTT.

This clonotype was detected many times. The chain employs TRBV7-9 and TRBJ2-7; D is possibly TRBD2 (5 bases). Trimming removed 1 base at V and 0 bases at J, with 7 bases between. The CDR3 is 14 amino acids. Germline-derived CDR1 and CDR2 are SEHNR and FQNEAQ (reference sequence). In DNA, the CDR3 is TGTGCCAGCAGCTTAGAGGGAGTCTCCTACGAGCAGTACTTC. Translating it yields CASSLEGVSYEQYF. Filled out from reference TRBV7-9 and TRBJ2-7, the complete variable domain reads DTGVSQNPRHKITKRGQNVTFRCDPISEHNRLYWYRQTLGQGPEFLTYFQNEAQLEKSRLLSDRFSAERPKGSFSTLEIQRTEQGDSAMYLCASSLEGVSYEQYFGPGTRLTVT.

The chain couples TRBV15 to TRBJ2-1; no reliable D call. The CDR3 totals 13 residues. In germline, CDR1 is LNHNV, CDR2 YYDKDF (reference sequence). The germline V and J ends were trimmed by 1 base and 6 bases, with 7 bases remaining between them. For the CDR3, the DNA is TGTGCCACCAGCAGAGTGCTGAGCAATGAGCAGTTCTTC. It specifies CATSRVLSNEQFF.

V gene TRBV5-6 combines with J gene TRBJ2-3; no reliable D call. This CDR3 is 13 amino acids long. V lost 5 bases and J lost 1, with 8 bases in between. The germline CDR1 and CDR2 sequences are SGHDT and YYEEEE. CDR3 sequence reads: CASRVTGTDTQYF. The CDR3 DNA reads TGTGCCAGCAGAGTTACAGGCACAGATACGCAGTATTTT.

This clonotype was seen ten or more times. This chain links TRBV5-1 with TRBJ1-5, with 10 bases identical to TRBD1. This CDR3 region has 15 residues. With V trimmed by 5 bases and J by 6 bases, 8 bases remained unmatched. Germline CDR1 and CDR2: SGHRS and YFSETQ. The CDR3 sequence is CASRSGTGAAQPQHF. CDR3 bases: TGCGCCAGCAGATCCGGGACAGGGGCCGCTCAGCCCCAGCATTTT.

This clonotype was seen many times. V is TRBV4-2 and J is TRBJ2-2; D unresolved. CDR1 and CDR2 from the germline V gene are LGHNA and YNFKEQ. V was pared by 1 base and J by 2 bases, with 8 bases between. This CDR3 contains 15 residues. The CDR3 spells CASSQVASNTGELFF. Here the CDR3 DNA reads TGTGCCAGCAGCCAAGTAGCCTCAAACACCGGGGAGCTGTTTTTT.

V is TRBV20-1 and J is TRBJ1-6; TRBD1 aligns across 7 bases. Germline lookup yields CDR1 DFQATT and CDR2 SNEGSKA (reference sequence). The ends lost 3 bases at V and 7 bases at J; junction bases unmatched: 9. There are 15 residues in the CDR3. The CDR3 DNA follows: TGCAGTGCTAGCACCGGGACAGATAAAAATTCACCCCTCCACTTT. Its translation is CSASTGTDKNSPLHF.

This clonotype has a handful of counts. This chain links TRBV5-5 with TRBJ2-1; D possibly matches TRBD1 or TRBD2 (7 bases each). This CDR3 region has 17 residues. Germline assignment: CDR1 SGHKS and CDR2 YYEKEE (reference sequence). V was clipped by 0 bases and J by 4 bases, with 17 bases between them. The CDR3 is CASSLGGGGISYNEQFF. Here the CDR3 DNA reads TGTGCCAGCAGCTTGGGGGGAGGGGGCATATCTTACAATGAGCAGTTCTTC.

In nucleotides, the CDR3 is TGTGCCAGCAGTTACTCCGGGTACAGCGGCACAGATACGCAGTATTTT. It yields the protein CASSYSGYSGTDTQYF. The V call is TRBV6-5, the J call TRBJ2-3, with unresolved D. Germline V lookup: CDR1 MNHEY, CDR2 SVGAGI. V was shortened by 0 bases and J by 1 base, with 11 bases between the two germline ends. This CDR3 has 16 residues.

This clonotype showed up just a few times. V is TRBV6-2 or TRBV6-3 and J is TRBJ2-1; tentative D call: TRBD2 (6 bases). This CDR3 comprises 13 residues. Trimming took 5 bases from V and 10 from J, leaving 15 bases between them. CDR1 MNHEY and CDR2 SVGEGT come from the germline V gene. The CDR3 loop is CASSQLWAGEQFF. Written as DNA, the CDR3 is TGTGCCAGCAGTCAGCTGTGGGCGGGGGAGCAGTTCTTC.

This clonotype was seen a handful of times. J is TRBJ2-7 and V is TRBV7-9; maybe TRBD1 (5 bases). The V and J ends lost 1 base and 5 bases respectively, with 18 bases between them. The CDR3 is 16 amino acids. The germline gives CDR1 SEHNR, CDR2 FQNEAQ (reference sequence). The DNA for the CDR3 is TGTGCCAGCAGCTTAGATCCGGTCAGGGCCATCAACGAGCAGTACTTC. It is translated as CASSLDPVRAINEQYF.

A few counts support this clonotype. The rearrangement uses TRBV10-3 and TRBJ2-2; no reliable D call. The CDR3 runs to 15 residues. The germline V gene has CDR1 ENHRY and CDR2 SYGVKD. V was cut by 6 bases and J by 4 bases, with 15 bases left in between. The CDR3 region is CAIRPPESSTGELFF. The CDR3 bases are TGTGCCATCAGGCCCCCAGAATCCAGCACCGGGGAGCTGTTTTTT.

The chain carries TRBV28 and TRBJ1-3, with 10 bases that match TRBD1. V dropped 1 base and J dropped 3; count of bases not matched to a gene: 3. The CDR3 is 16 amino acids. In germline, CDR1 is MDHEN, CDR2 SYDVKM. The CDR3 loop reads CASSLLGTGVGNTIYF. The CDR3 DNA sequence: TGTGCCAGCAGTTTATTGGGGACAGGGGTTGGAAACACCATATATTTT.

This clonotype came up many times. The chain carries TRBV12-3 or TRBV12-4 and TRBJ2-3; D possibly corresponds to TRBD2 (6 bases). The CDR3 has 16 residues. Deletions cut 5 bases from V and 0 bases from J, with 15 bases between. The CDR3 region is CASSPQDYLSTDTQYF. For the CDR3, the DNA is TGTGCCAGCAGTCCCCAGGACTATTTGAGCACAGATACGCAGTATTTT.

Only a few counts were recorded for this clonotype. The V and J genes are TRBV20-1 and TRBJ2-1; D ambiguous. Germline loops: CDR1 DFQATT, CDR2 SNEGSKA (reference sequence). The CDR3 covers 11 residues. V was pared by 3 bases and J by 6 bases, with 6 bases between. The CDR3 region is CSASSVNEQFF. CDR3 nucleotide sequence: TGCAGTGCTAGCTCTGTCAATGAGCAGTTCTTC.

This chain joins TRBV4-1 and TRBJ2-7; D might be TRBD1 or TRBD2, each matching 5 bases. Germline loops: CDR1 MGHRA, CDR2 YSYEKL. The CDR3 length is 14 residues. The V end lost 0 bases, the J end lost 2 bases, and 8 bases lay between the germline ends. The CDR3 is CASSQDGTTYEQYF. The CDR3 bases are TGCGCCAGCAGCCAAGACGGGACGACCTACGAGCAGTACTTC.